The 7 T cell receptor beta chains in this list originate from one sample, sequenced in a study of T cell changes during pregnancy in multiple sclerosis. This table comes from immunoSEQ multiplex PCR, and its TCRdb copy is limited to in-frame clones, with some not included. The table records about 97,000 clones, around 90% of them present only once. The material was peripheral blood, obtained in the second trimester of pregnancy. The receptors come from a female donor with multiple sclerosis, enrolled in a pregnancy study.

V usage is TRBV5-1 and J usage is TRBJ1-6; 10 bases align to TRBD1. The CDR3 length is 15 residues. V trimming: 4 bases; J trimming: 7 bases; junction bases outside the gene matches: 5. Germline V CDR1 and CDR2: SGHRS, YFSETQ. CDR3 region: CASSPTGQGNSPLHF. DNA for the CDR3: TGCGCCAGCAGCCCTACGGGACAGGGGAATTCACCCCTCCACTTT.

This sequence joins TRBV6-4 and TRBJ2-2, with 12 bases aligning to TRBD2. Trimming cost V 4 bases and J 5 bases; bases outside gene matches: 2. The CDR3 is 15 amino acids. Germline V gene data show CDR1 as MRHNA and CDR2 as SNTAGT. The CDR3 sequence is CASSGGLAGTGELFF. DNA for the CDR3: TGTGCCAGCAGTGGAGGACTAGCGGGGACCGGGGAGCTGTTTTTT.

V usage is TRBV15 and J usage is TRBJ1-4, with 7 bases aligning to TRBD1. V lost 1 base, J lost 8 bases, and 1 base stayed unmatched. Per germline, CDR1 LNHNV and CDR2 YYDKDF (reference sequence). CDR3 size: 13 residues. The DNA of the CDR3 is TGTGCCACCAGCAGAGGAGGGGGCGAAAAACTGTTTTTT. Translation gives CATSRGGGEKLFF.

The chain joins TRBV10-3 to TRBJ1-5, with a tentative D call TRBD1 (6 bases). This CDR3 has 15 residues. The V end lost 7 bases, the J end lost 6 bases, and 19 bases lay between the germline ends. Looked up from germline, CDR1 is ENHRY and CDR2 is SYGVKD. CDR3 nucleotides: TGTGCCATCAAACAGGGAGATTTGTTCGGTCAGCCCCAGCATTTT. Amino acid sequence: CAIKQGDLFGQPQHF.

The chain uses TRBV5-4 and TRBJ2-1; D gene unclear. In germline, CDR1 is SGHNT, CDR2 YYREEE (reference sequence). With 0 bases removed from V and 0 bases from J, the gap between germline ends came to 7 bases. The CDR3 is 15 amino acids. DNA of the CDR3: TGTGCCAGCAGCTTGGGTTCTAGCTCCTACAATGAGCAGTTCTTC. This gives the protein CASSLGSSSYNEQFF.

This rearrangement joins TRBV11-2 to TRBJ1-1, with TRBD1 matching over 8 bases. Germline lookup yields CDR1 SGHAT and CDR2 FQNNGV. Trimming at V came to 5 bases and at J to 3 bases, leaving 14 bases not matched to a gene. The CDR3 spans 17 residues. The DNA for the CDR3 is TGTGCCAGCAGCACAACTCGGACAGGGCCGGGGTACACTGAAGCTTTCTTT. It encodes CASSTTRTGPGYTEAFF.

This clone qualifies as medium-sized. The V gene is TRBV28, the J gene TRBJ2-7; TRBD1 matches 9 bases. Germline V gene lookup returns CDR1 MDHEN and CDR2 SYDVKM. Trimming took 2 bases from V and 6 from J; bases not matched to a gene: 8. This CDR3 has 15 amino acids. For the CDR3, the DNA is TGTGCCAGCAGTTTAGGGGGGACAGGGTGGGGCGAGCAGTACTTC. Its protein product is CASSLGGTGWGEQYF.